This T cell receptor beta chain stems from a study of CD8 T cells in ankylosing spondylitis. Findings and caveats of the study: A number of the motif variants had already been described in reactive arthritis synovial fluid and blood. Clones linked to disease were reported to show significant enrichment in matched ankylosing spondylitis synovial fluid. A TCR beta motif of 7 to 9 highly homologous variants seemed to mark ankylosing spondylitis blood. Disease-associated clones were CD8+ and fairly uncommon in peripheral blood.

This clonotype was found many times. Its antigen is undetermined. TCRdb re-analysed the 5' RACE reads in MiXCR, keeping a single row per CDR3 protein. The sample has under 300,000 distinct CDR3 sequences; about 10% are singletons. This CDR3 region has 15 residues. Between the trimmed V and J ends, which lost 1 base and 5 bases, there was a span of 11 bases. The chain employs TRBV12-3 or TRBV12-4 and TRBJ1-4; no reliable D call. The sample comprised blood, either unsorted or a sorted T cell fraction (not recorded which). The TCR comes from a male donor with ankylosing spondylitis or in good health (not recorded which). DNA for the CDR3: TGTGCCAGCAGTTTAGTTGGGCCTCCCAATGAAAAACTGTTTTTT. Translation: CASSLVGPPNEKLFF.